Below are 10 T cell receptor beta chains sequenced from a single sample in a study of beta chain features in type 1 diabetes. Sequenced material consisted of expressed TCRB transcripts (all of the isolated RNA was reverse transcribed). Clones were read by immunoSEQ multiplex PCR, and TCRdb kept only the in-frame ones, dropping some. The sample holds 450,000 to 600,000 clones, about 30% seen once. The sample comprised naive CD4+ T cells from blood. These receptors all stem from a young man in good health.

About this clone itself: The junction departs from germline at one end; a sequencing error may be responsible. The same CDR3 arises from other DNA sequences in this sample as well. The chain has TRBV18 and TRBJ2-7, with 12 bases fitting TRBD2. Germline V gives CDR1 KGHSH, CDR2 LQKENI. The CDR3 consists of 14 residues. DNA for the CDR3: TGTGCCAGCTCGCCACTAGCGGGGGGCTACGAGCAGTACTTC. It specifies CASSPLAGGYEQYF. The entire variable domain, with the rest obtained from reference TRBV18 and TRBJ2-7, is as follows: NAGVMQNPRHLVRRRGQEARLRCSPMKGHSHVYWYRQLPEEGLKFMVYLQKENIIDESGMPKERFSAEFPKEGPSILRIQQVVRGDSAAYFCASSPLAGGYEQYFGPGTRLTVT.

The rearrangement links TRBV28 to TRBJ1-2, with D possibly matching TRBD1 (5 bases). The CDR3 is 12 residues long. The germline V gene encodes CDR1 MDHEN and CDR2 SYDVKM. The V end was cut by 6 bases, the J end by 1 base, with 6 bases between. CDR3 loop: CASRQVNYGYTF. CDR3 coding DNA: TGTGCCAGCAGACAGGTTAACTATGGCTACACCTTC.

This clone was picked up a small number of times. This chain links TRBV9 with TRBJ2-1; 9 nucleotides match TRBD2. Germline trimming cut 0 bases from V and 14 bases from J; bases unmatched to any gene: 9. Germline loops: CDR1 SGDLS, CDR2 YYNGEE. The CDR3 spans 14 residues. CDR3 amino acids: CASSVVGSGRVKFF. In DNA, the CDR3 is TGTGCCAGCAGCGTAGTGGGTAGCGGGAGAGTGAAGTTCTTC.

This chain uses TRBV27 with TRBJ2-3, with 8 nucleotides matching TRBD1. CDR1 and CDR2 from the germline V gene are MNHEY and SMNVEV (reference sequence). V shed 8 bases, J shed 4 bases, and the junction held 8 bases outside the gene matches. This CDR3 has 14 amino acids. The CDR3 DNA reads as TGTGCCAGCGCCCGACAGGGGAGGCCAGATACGCAGTATTTT. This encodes CASARQGRPDTQYF.

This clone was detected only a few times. Written as DNA, the CDR3 is TGTGCCACCGCCGGACAGGGGATAGGAGATACGCAGTATTTT. Translation: CATAGQGIGDTQYF. The chain combines TRBV7-2 with TRBJ2-3, with TRBD1 matching over 9 bases. The CDR3 runs 14 residues. Germline assignment: CDR1 SGHTA and CDR2 FQGNSA. With 10 bases clipped from V and 5 bases from J, the junction kept 10 bases outside the gene matches.

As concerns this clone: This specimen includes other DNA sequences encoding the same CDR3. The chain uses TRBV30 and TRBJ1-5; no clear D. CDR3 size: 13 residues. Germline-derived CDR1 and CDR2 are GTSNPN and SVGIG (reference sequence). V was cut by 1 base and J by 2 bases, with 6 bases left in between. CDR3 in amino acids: CAWSGRGNQPQHF. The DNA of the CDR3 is TGTGCCTGGAGTGGACGGGGCAATCAGCCCCAGCATTTT.

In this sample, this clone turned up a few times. CDR3 nucleotides: TGTGCCAGCAGCTTAGAGGGGACGACAGATACGCAGTATTTT. Translated, it gives CASSLEGTTDTQYF. This chain connects TRBV7-2 to TRBJ2-3; D assignment may be TRBD1 or TRBD2 (5 bases each). V was pared by 1 base and J by 3 bases, with 8 bases between. CDR3 size: 14 residues. The germline V gene encodes CDR1 SGHTA and CDR2 FQGNSA.

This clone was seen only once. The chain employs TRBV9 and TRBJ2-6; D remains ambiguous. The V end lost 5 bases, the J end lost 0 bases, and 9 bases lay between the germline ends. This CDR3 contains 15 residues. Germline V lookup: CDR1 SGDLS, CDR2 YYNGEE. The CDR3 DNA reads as TGTGCCAGCAGTCCAAGGAGCTCTGGGGCCAACGTCCTGACTTTC. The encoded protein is CASSPRSSGANVLTF. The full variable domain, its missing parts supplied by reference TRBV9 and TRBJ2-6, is DSGVTQTPKHLITATGQRVTLRCSPRSGDLSVYWYQQSLDQGLQFLIQYYNGEERAKGNILERFSAQQFPDLHSELNLSSLELGDSALYFCASSPRSSGANVLTFGAGSRLTVL.

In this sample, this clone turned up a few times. The CDR3 sequence: CASSPVRSKNIQYF. The CDR3 DNA is TGTGCCAGTAGTCCTGTTCGGAGCAAAAACATTCAGTACTTC. This rearrangement joins TRBV19 to TRBJ2-4; D remains ambiguous. Germline CDR1 and CDR2: LNHDA and SQIVND (reference sequence). The CDR3 covers 14 residues. Deletions cut 5 bases from V and 3 bases from J, with 11 bases between.

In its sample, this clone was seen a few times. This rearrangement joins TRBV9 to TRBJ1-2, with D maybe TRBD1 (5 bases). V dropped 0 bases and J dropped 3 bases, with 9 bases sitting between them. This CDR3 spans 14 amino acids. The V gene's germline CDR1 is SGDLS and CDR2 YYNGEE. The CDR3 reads CASSVATGDYGYTF. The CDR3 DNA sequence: TGTGCCAGCAGCGTAGCTACGGGGGACTATGGCTACACCTTC.